This T cell receptor (beta chain) was recorded in a study of preoperative IRX-2 immunotherapy in early breast cancer. Clones were read by immunoSEQ multiplex PCR, and TCRdb kept only the in-frame ones, dropping some. The sample has under 15,000 clones, roughly 93% seen once; the top ten hold roughly 30%. V dropped 0 bases and J dropped 0 bases, with 15 bases sitting between them. The CDR3 spans 19 residues. Germline V gene lookup returns CDR1 SGHNT and CDR2 YENEEA. Treatment defined: preoperative locoregional IRX-2 cytokine immunotherapy. Patients received preoperative, locoregional IRX-2 cytokine immunotherapy in a phase Ib study. This clone was counted only a few times.

V gene TRBV11-3 combines with J gene TRBJ2-6; D ambiguous. The sequence derives from a human donor with breast cancer. Sample collection occurred from a patient treated with IRX-2 immunotherapy. CDR3 region: CASSLDEMGSNSGANVLTF. The CDR3 DNA reads TGTGCCAGCAGCTTAGATGAGATGGGCTCAAACTCTGGGGCCAACGTCCTGACTTTC.